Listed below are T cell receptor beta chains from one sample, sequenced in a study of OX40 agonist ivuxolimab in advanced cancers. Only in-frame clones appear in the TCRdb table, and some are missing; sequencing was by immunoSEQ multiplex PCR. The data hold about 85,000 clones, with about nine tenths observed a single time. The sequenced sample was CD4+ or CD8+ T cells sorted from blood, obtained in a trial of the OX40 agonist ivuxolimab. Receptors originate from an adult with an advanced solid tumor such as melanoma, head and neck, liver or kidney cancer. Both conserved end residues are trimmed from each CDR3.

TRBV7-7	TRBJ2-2	ASSPGTSGELF
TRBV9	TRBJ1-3	ASSPGTGVSTIY
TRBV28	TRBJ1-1	ASSLGGGFDTEAF
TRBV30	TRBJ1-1	AWSDLMNTEAF
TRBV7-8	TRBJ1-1	ASSSNFMNTEAF
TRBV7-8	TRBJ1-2	ASSSGQGDGYT
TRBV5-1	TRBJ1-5	ASSLEGRNSNQPQH
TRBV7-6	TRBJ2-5	ASSGRQGIETQY
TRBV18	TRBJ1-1	ASSPRDTEAF
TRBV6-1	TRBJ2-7	ASSEPPLYEQY
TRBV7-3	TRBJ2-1	ASSIAVGSPSGFYNEQF
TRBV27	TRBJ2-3	ASSSPNKITQY
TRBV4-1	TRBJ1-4	ASTQGRGGSGEKLF